Included here is one TCR beta chain sequence, with context. Its antigen is currently not known. Base qualities are missing; no much larger clone stands one base away. Healthy HIV-negative adults with no recently reported acute infections or vaccinations were included as donors. Only Caucasian adults living in Nashville, Tennessee, USA were represented among the donors. CD4+ T cells were enriched by magnetic negative selection; naive cells were then positively selected on CD45RA, and the negative fraction formed the memory subset. Blood was collected by leukapheresis, and PBMCs were isolated by Ficoll-Histopaque density gradient centrifugation and then cryopreserved in liquid nitrogen vapor phase. Analytical flow cytometry was used to check the purity and quantity of every magnetically sorted T cell population. Each sorted fraction had its genomic DNA isolated and then quantified by UV absorbance on a Nanodrop 2000c.

The data belong to a study of shared clonotypes between healthy human individuals (dated by TCRdb to the early 2020s). Background on the whole study: A couple of women and a few men aged 18 to 49 years were included in the cohort. For each donor, three plates each were used for CD4 naive and CD4 memory, two plates were used for CD8 naive, and one plate was used for CD8 memory. To estimate repertoire size and how much clonotype sharing occurs between individuals, the study deeply sequenced the blood TCR repertoires of 4 to 6 healthy adults. Libraries were prepared and TCR repertoires were sequenced by different laboratories using diverse techniques, in order to increase sequencing depth and limit assay-specific biases. Leukapheresis yielded between about 0.9 and 9.5 billion PBMCs per donor.

The study at large found these results: Compared with non-shared clonotypes, the clonotypes found in all four sorted-subset donors had higher generation probabilities. Incomplete sequencing was indicated by rarefaction of sorted-subset datasets, despite the large sequencing depth. The genetic and exposure-history diversity represented was limited by the small number of donors. Larger estimated clonotype richness was generally found for naive subsets than for memory subsets. Sampling was limited to blood, and TCR repertoires in tissue likely differ from TCR repertoires in blood. When several donors were compared, the shared fraction of clonotypes was about 5.2% for naive CD4, about 4% for naive CD8, 2.3% for memory CD4, and under 0.5% for memory CD8. Pairwise subsampling indicated that sequencing depth was expected to affect the degree of clonotype sharing among donors.

CDR1 and CDR2 are drawn from the germline V gene: SNHLY, FYNNEI. The germline ends are 11 bases apart after V is trimmed by 3 bases and J by 2 bases. Inclusive of the bounding cysteine and phenylalanine, the CDR3 is 15 residues long. Only the CDR3 region is kept as DNA, spanning 45 bases read in frame from base 1. TCR CDR3 regions were amplified from genomic DNA by multiplex PCR using the deep immunoSEQ assay. Genomic DNA extracted from each cell subset was distributed evenly over all wells of several immunoSEQ 96-well plates, and each plate served as one replicate. For sorted subsets, each replicate PCR was loaded with 200 ng genomic DNA, equivalent to 25,000 to 35,000 T cell genomes. Purified libraries were measured with a Qubit 3.0 fluorometer, size-checked on a Bioanalyzer 2100, and measured again with the KAPA Library Quantification kit. Every immunoSEQ 96-well plate was sequenced on a separate single-read 150-cycle Illumina NextSeq 550 flow cell. On the authors' methods: Because the immunoSEQ output held only junctional sequences and lacked quality scores, the filtering could not match the filtering applied to full-length reads. To assign V/J genes and CDR3, sequences were annotated using PyIR, a Python wrapper for IgBLAST v1.9, with IMGT germline references. Reads were removed for weak V/J assignments (E-value above 1e-6), missing CDR3, stop codons, out-of-frame junctions, or ambiguous translated residues. V3J clonotypes were defined by identical inferred V gene, J gene, and CDR3 amino acid sequence. To compute the percentage overlap between repertoires, the number of shared unique clonotypes was divided by the size of the smaller repertoire. Repertoire richness was assessed with RTK rarefaction, the Chao1 estimator, and Recon v2.1 estimates of unobserved clonotypes. Generation probabilities for all TCRbeta clonotypes obtained by the gDNA method from a handful of donors were computed using OLGA. TCRdb mirrors the immuneACCESS table, restricted to in-frame sequences. Some clones are absent from its copies; in checked studies, under half trace to an unresolved V gene, and the reason for the others is unknown. V and J calls and clone size follow that table, whereas D and trimming were derived from the DNA. Counted in this sample were roughly 640,000 clones; roughly 70% of them appeared once. Roughly 1.7% of the sample rests with the top ten.

The chain couples TRBV2 to TRBJ1-5; the D gene is unclear. Specimen: memory CD4+ T cells sorted from blood. Taken with the paper, the label for cell subset or site translates to: CD45RA-negative fraction. The source of this sequence is a woman aged 25 to 39 in good health. Here the CDR3 is given as CASSDYPRGNQPQHF. The DNA reads as follows: TGTGCCAGCAGTGATTACCCACGGGGCAATCAGCCCCAGCATTTT. The CDR3 plus the reference TRBV2 and TRBJ1-5 genes for the other parts give the full variable domain: EPEVTQTPSHQVTQMGQEVILRCVPISNHLYFYWYRQILGQKVEFLVSFYNNEISEKSEIFDDQFSVERPDGSNFTLKIRSTKLEDSAMYFCASSDYPRGNQPQHFGDGTRLSIL.